One T cell receptor beta chain is described in this entry. What it recognizes is unknown. One end of the junction fails to match germline, which may point to a read error. These data belong to a study of blood T cells in healthy people across ages. Study-level findings and limits: When set beside aged donors, long-lived donors presented more naive CD4+ cells and higher diversity.

Sample-barcoded 5' priming and a J-beta primer mix drove a second PCR of about 6 to 11 cycles. TCRdb ran MiXCR on the 5' RACE reads and lists one entry per CDR3 protein. The repertoire consists of fewer than 800,000 distinct CDR3 sequences, with around a fifth occurring once and the leading ten covering about 3.6%. Every donor gave roughly 9.2 milliliters of peripheral blood. This CDR3 contains 15 residues. Material for sequencing was blood. V and J are TRBV12-3 or TRBV12-4 and TRBJ2-1, with 9 bases lining up with TRBD2. The sequence was obtained from a man between 65 and 79 years old in good health. CDR3 coding DNA: TGTGCCGGCAGTCCCGGGACTAGCCGTCTCAACGAGCAGTTCTTC. Amino acid sequence: CAGSPGTSRLNEQFF.